Here is one T cell receptor (beta chain) with its context. This clone was detected ten times or more. This receptor's antigen is unknown. Per-base quality was not reported, and no clone a single base away is much larger than it. In the prospective study, participants were about 18 to 90 years old, resided in around 25 geographic areas of the United States, and were enrolled through a virtual design. To assign participants to cohorts, the prospective study relied on clinical history that participants themselves reported in a screening survey and a study questionnaire. In the prospective study, whole blood, serum and a nasopharyngeal or oropharyngeal swab were collected from each participant by mobile phlebotomists. Participants in the prospective study had the option to provide additional blood draws and questionnaires over an approximately 2-month period. Before DNA extraction, blood samples from the prospective study were shipped at room temperature or frozen.

The immunoSEQ Assay, a bias-controlled multiplex PCR, was used to amplify TCRbeta CDR3 regions from genomic DNA. Processing in the source paper ran as follows. The number of nucleated cells in each sample was estimated by amplification of reference gene primers within the assay. Sequence reads were collapsed and filtered to measure the absolute abundance of every unique TCRbeta CDR3 rearrangement. Productive Simpson clonality was computed per sample as the square root of Simpson's diversity index over productive rearrangements. The table comes from immuneACCESS by way of TCRdb, which keeps in-frame sequences with V and J called. Part of the clones is missing from these tables; in studies checked, under half for an unresolved V gene and the rest for unknown reasons. V, J and clone size derive from that table, while D and trimming were established from the DNA sequence. Here the sample has over 130,000 clones; about four fifths occur a single time. The leading ten clones occupy 3% to 3.5% of the sample.

The sample is drawn from a study of blood T cell repertoires in COVID-19 (dated by TCRdb to about 2020). With respect to the entire study: Collaborator samples came from the United States, Italy and Spain and covered acute and convalescent phases of COVID-19. Subjects who had been exposed to COVID-19, were actively infected with it, or had recovered from it provided the deeply sampled blood TCRbeta repertoires that made up the dataset. The material from the prospective study consisted of cDNA or gDNA derived from T cells, B-cell-depleted T cells, or PBMCs. The sample metadata nearly always contained a de-identified subject ID, COVID-19 status, age in years and sex. The repertoires were released in a freely available public database intended as a resource for research on the immune response to SARS-CoV-2. Where available, HLA class I and class II types were obtained from metadata supplied by the sample provider rather than from assay-based typing. The samples were drawn from the first 160 participants of the ongoing ImmuneRACE study and from 1,200 or so subjects provided by 6 global collaborators. Overall study results and their limits: Clinical and demographic metadata were provided uncurated, with the amount varying by source and participant.

This receptor was taken from a woman between 45 and 60 years old with acute COVID-19. The source material was PBMCs or T cells enriched from blood (not recorded which).

In nucleotide form, the sequence is TGCGCCAGCAGCCTGACTAGCGGGAGGCCCTCCTACGAGCAGTACTTC. Translated, this gives CASSLTSGRPSYEQYF. Rearrangement joined TRBV5-1 to TRBJ2-7; TRBD2 matches 13 bases in the middle. The CDR3 measures 16 amino acids from cysteine to phenylalanine. The DNA shown is the 48-base CDR3, in frame from base 1. Sequences SGHRS (CDR1) and YFSETQ (CDR2) are obtained from the germline V gene. Relative to germline, V is missing 4 bases and J is missing 0 bases, with 4 bases of the junction outside any gene match.